The present T cell receptor (beta chain) was sequenced within a study of blood T cell repertoires in COVID-19. Overall study: Whether acute or convalescent, the COVID-19 samples came from the United States, Italy and Spain.

Individuals drawn from around 24 US areas were about 18 to 95 years old. In assigning cohorts, the study relied on participant-reported clinical history. Recovered status in Cohort 3 required two negative PCRs, clearance, or symptom resolution. Repertoires were generated with immunoSEQ multiplex PCR, while TCRdb's copy carries only in-frame clones and drops some. The table shows 200,000 or so clones, with roughly 90% occurring only once. The sample consisted of PBMCs or T cells enriched from blood (not recorded which). This TCR was recovered from a young woman who had recovered from COVID-19.

The CDR3 loop reads CASSPDRPPSNQPQHF. CDR3 DNA: TGTGCCAGCAGCCCGGACAGGCCGCCGAGTAATCAGCCCCAGCATTTT. The chain carries TRBV7-8 and TRBJ1-5; TRBD1 agrees at 7 bases. The junction had 11 bases not matched to a gene; V was cut back by 5 bases and J by 4 bases. In germline, CDR1 is SGHVS, CDR2 FQNEAQ. This CDR3 spans 16 amino acids. Full variable domain (missing parts from reference TRBV7-8 and TRBJ1-5): GAGVSQSPRYKVAKRGQDVALRCDPISGHVSLFWYQQALGQGPEFLTYFQNEAQLDKSGLPSDRFFAERPEGSVSTLKIQRTQQEDSAVYLCASSPDRPPSNQPQHFGDGTRLSIL.